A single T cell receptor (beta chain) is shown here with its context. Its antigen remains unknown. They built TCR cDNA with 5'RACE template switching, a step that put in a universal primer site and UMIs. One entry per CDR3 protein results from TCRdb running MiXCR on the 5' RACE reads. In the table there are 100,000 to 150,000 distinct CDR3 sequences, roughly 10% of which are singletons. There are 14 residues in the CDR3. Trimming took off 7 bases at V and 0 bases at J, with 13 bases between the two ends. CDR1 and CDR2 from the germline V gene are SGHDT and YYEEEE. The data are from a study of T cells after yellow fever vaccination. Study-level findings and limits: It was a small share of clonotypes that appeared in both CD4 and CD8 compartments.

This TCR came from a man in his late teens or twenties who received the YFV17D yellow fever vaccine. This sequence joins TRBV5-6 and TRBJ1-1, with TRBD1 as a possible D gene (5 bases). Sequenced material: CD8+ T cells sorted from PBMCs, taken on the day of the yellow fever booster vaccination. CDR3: CASLGGAMNTEAFF. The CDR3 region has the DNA TGTGCCAGCTTGGGGGGAGCGATGAACACTGAAGCTTTCTTT. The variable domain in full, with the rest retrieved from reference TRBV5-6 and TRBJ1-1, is DAGVTQSPTHLIKTRGQQVTLRCSPKSGHDTVSWYQQALGQGPQFIFQYYEEEERQRGNFPDRFSGHQFPNYSSELNVNALLLGDSALYLCASLGGAMNTEAFFGQGTRLTVV.